This TCR beta chain was sequenced in a study of T cells in Graves' hyperthyroidism and ophthalmopathy. Overall study context: Peripheral blood draws took place at initial diagnosis, ahead of any treatment. Study-level results: A median around 6 months before onset, the model predicted ophthalmopathy.

The V end was cut by 6 bases, the J end by 9 bases, with 12 bases between. The CDR3 covers 12 residues. Germline V gene data show CDR1 as SGHTA and CDR2 as FQGTGA. RNA transcripts served as the template for amplifying TCR beta CDR3 regions. First-round RT-PCR with HTBI primers amplified the TCR CDR3 region. TCRdb re-called the multiplex PCR reads through MiXCR, storing one row per CDR3 protein. The table lists around 700,000 distinct CDR3 sequences, roughly a third of them singletons. Note on this clonotype: The antigen is unknown.

Graves' hyperthyroidism is called stable when ophthalmopathy does not progress within 18 months. Hyperthyroidism was newly diagnosed in patients aged 18 to 65 (duration under 2 months). This TCR was recovered from a woman aged 40-49 years with Graves' hyperthyroidism. This chain links TRBV7-3 with TRBJ1-5, with D unclear. The source material was blood. The CDR3: CASSPKVSPQHF. DNA of the CDR3: TGTGCCAGCAGTCCCAAGGTTTCGCCCCAGCATTTT.